This T cell receptor beta chain was recorded in a study of regulatory T cells in long-lasting Graves disease. Study-level information: Antithyroid drug exposure in newly diagnosed Graves' patients had lasted under 3 months.

General observations from the study: With persistent disease, TRBV28, TRBJ1-2 and TRBJ2-5 were the favored segments.

This clonotype was counted only a few times. The antigen is unknown. In germline, CDR1 is LNHDA, CDR2 SQIVND (reference sequence). Unmatched junction bases numbered 13, after V lost 6 bases and J lost 4 bases. The CDR3 contains 16 residues. Arm-PCR of CDR3 regions and iRepertoire HTBI primers were used to build TCR beta libraries. A single record per CDR3 protein comes from TCRdb applying MiXCR to the multiplex PCR reads. The repertoire holds hundreds of thousands of distinct CDR3 sequences, with approximately 12% as singletons. As for time point: newly diagnosed GD, antithyroid drugs for less than 3 months. TCR sequences were obtained from RNA taken from PBMCs. The same data also went into a second study, on T cells in Graves' hyperthyroidism and ophthalmopathy. Per that paper: With a duration under 2 months, the hyperthyroidism was newly diagnosed in patients aged 18 to 65. A 13 V-J model separated ophthalmopathy from stable hyperthyroidism.

The TCR originated in a woman aged 25 to 39 with Graves disease. The rearrangement links TRBV19 to TRBJ1-1; TRBD1 matches 8 bases. The sample was peripheral blood mononuclear cells (PBMCs), taken at new diagnosis, from a patient treated with antithyroid drugs. The CDR3 nucleotides are TGTGCCAGTAGGTCCCCGACAGGGGAGAGGACCACTGAAGCTTTCTTT. Its translation: CASRSPTGERTTEAFF.